The TCR beta chain under discussion was sequenced for a study of shared clonotypes between healthy human individuals. Overall study context: The study used three CD4 naive, three CD4 memory, two CD8 naive and one CD8 memory plate per donor. Study-level findings and limits: Memory subsets generally showed smaller estimated richness than naive subsets did.

Regarding this clone: Its antigen is currently unknown.

Generated by immunoSEQ multiplex PCR, the TCRdb table keeps only in-frame clones and is missing some. The repertoire includes about 580,000 clones, roughly 98% of them detected once, and 0.25% to 0.35% sits in the top ten. Naivety among CD8 cells was defined by CD45RO negativity and positive CCR7 selection, thereby excluding terminally differentiated effector memory CD45RA+ cells. The V and J ends lost 8 bases and 4 bases, in that order; junction bases with no gene match: 7. The germline CDR1 and CDR2 sequences are LNHDA and SQIVND (reference sequence). The length of the CDR3 is 15 residues. Material for sequencing was naive CD8+ T cells sorted from blood. The gene calls are TRBV19 and TRBJ2-1, with 11 bases aligning to TRBD2. The TCR comes from a man younger than 40 in good health. CDR3 nucleotide sequence: TGTGCCAGTGGGTTGACTAGCGGGGTTTACAATGAGCAGTTCTTC. Amino acids: CASGLTSGVYNEQFF.